The clone carrying this T cell receptor beta chain was seen a single time. The data derive from a study of blood T cell repertoires in COVID-19. Losses at the gene ends were 8 bases for V and 5 bases for J; bases not matched to a gene: 3. The CDR3 has 12 residues. Sequencing was performed with immunoSEQ multiplex PCR; in TCRdb, only in-frame clones are kept and a portion is missing. The data show roughly 200,000 clones, around 85% seen once. Sequenced input: peripheral blood. This chain connects TRBV12-3 or TRBV12-4 to TRBJ2-3, with 8 bases lining up with TRBD2. This TCR derives from a middle-aged man who had recovered from COVID-19. This CDR3 reads CASHSGIDTQYF. DNA of the CDR3: TGTGCCAGCCATAGCGGGATAGATACGCAGTATTTT.